This TCR beta chain was observed in a study of T cell responses to AZD1222 COVID-19 vaccine (dated by TCRdb to 2020 to 2023). Regarding the study in general: A total of over 230 trial participants underwent TCR sequencing, of whom about 210 received two doses of AZD1222 and about 26 received two doses of the MenACWY control vaccine. Trial participants were enrolled into age subgroups of 18-55, 56-69 and 70-plus years, which contained 148, 28 and 57 TCR-sequenced participants, respectively.

What the work shows at the level of the full study, not this receptor alone: The whole spike protein was spanned by vaccine-associated CD4 TCRs, and dominant responses were seen in regions 160-218 and 743-854. Reportedly, close to half of the unique spike-specific TCRs recognized epitopes lying outside the regions that are mutated in the B.1.351 and B.1.1.7 variants. In the small 56-69-year group, the increase in depth fell short of significance, most likely because of low power. Only five or six AZD1222 recipients were SARS-CoV-2 seropositive at baseline, limiting conclusions about previously exposed vaccinees. After two AZD1222 doses, both the breadth and the depth of spike-specific TCRs were significantly higher than at day 0 and than in MenACWY recipients. Participants were mostly white British and included more females than males, and it was suggested by the authors that clonal diversity may have been underestimated. Because no day 14 peak-response samples were available, repertoires were characterized only after the peak T cell response.

CDR1 LGHDT and CDR2 YNNKEL were looked up in the germline V gene (reference sequence). From V the trimming removes 8 bases and from J it removes 6 bases, while the gene matches leave 8 bases of the junction unaccounted for. The CDR3 spans 14 residues, from the cysteine through the phenylalanine. Only CDR3 DNA is held: 42 bases, read in frame from base 1. The CDR3 regions of human TCRbeta chains were subjected to immunosequencing. The original methods were these. TCRs in the repertoires were compared against a reference library of SARS-CoV-2-specific TCRs that had been generated with the MIRA antigen-specificity platform. Breadth was defined as the fraction of unique TCRs that were SARS-CoV-2-associated. Depth was defined as the fraction of total T cells that were SARS-CoV-2-associated. Using the MIRA data, every spike-specific TCR was mapped to the spike region that the TCR reacted to and assigned to either a CD4 or a CD8 class. Log10-transformed breadth and depth values were compared by one-way ANOVA with Sidak's multiple comparisons tests. The table comes from immuneACCESS by way of TCRdb, which keeps in-frame sequences with V and J called. Part of the clones is missing from these tables; in studies checked, under half for an unresolved V gene and the rest for unknown reasons. V and J calls plus clone size are reproduced from that table; the DNA served to infer D and trimming. Within this sample are fewer than 120,000 clones, with around nine tenths of them counted one time only. Roughly 2.7% of the sample lies in the top ten.

As to this clone: Its antigen is still unknown. Nothing much larger sits one base from this clone, and base qualities are not available.

What the time point label conveys for this sample: about 28 days (+/-7) after the second vaccine dose. AZD1222 recipients whose second dose came at about 4 weeks and those whose second dose came at about 12 weeks were combined into one group, since spike-specific TCR depth and breadth did not differ between the two schedules. Samples from vaccinated people were obtained from the UK trials COV001 and COV002, which included a single-blind randomized controlled phase 2/3 trial of AZD1222 (ChAdOx1 nCoV-19) in healthy adults. For TCRbeta chain sequencing, PBMC samples from trial participants were taken at day 0 and at day 28 after the second dose.

The sequence derives from an adult who received the AZD1222 COVID-19 vaccine. The input for sequencing was peripheral blood, taken 28 days after the second AZD1222 dose. The chain links TRBV3-1 (or the pseudogene TRBV3-2) with TRBJ2-1; 9 junctional bases match TRBD1. The CDR3 loop reads CASQGTGSINEQFF. The DNA is as follows: TGTGCCAGCCAGGGGACAGGGTCCATCAATGAGCAGTTCTTC.